This TCR beta chain was retrieved from a study of blood T cell repertoires in COVID-19. Study in general: The cDNA or gDNA used as material had been derived from T cells, B-cell-depleted T cells, or PBMCs.

Source study methods: Estimation of nucleated cell counts relied on the amplification of reference gene primers. The protocol was immunoSEQ multiplex PCR, while the TCRdb copy is restricted to in-frame clones and leaves out a portion. D and trimming come from the DNA, and the V and J calls and clone size come from that table. The profile shows approximately 150,000 clones, roughly 80% of them singletons. The CDR3 consists of 15 residues. The J segment lost 1 base and the V segment lost 4 bases, leaving 6 bases of the junction unmatched. Germline assignment: CDR1 LGHDT and CDR2 YNNKEL (reference sequence).

This receptor was identified in a man in his sixties or seventies with acute or convalescent COVID-19. The sample consisted of peripheral blood. V gene TRBV3-1 (or the pseudogene TRBV3-2) combines with J gene TRBJ1-1; 7 positions match TRBD1. The CDR3: CASSPGQPGNTEAFF. CDR3 DNA sequence: TGTGCCAGCAGCCCGGGACAGCCCGGGAACACTGAAGCTTTCTTT.